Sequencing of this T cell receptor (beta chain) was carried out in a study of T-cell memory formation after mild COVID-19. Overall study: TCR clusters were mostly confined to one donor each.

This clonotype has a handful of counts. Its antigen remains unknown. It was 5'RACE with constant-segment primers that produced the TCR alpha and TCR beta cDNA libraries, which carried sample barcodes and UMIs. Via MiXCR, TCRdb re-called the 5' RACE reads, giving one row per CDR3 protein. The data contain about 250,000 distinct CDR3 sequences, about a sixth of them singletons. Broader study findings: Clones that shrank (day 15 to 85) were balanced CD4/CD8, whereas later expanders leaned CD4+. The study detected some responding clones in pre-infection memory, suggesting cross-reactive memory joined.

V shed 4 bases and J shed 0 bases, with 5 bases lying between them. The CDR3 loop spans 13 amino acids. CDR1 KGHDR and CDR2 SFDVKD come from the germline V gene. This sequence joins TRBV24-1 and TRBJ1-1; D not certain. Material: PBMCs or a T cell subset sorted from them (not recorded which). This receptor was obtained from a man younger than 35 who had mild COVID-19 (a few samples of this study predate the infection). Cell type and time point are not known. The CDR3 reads CATSDGMNTEAFF. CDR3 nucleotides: TGTGCCACCAGTGACGGGATGAACACTGAAGCTTTCTTT.